These 21 T cell receptor beta chains originate from one sample sequenced in a study of blood T cell repertoires in COVID-19. Clones were read by immunoSEQ multiplex PCR, and TCRdb kept only the in-frame ones, dropping some. The table includes more than 95,000 clones, 65% to 90% detected once. Specimen: peripheral blood. All receptors come from a man aged 55 to 70 with acute or convalescent COVID-19.

This chain connects TRBV13 to TRBJ1-1; the D gene is possibly TRBD1 (5 bases). The V end was cut by 0 bases, the J end by 7 bases, with 9 bases between. CDR1 PRHDT and CDR2 FYEKMQ come from the germline V gene (reference sequence). The length of the CDR3 is 13 residues. The CDR3 nucleotides are TGTGCCAGCAGCTTAGGGCTCAGGGATGAAGCTTTCTTT. This encodes CASSLGLRDEAFF.

The chain links TRBV5-1 to TRBJ2-1; 12 nucleotides align to TRBD2. The germline gives CDR1 SGHRS, CDR2 YFSETQ. Unmatched junction bases numbered 16, after V lost 4 bases and J lost 8 bases. CDR3 length equals 18 residues. This CDR3 reads CASSGTLAGGTHFYEQFF. CDR3 DNA sequence: TGCGCCAGCAGCGGTACTCTAGCGGGAGGGACTCATTTCTATGAGCAGTTCTTC.

The genes are TRBV9 and TRBJ2-7, with 10 bases that match TRBD1. Germline V gives CDR1 SGDLS, CDR2 YYNGEE. Trimming removed 4 bases from V and 2 bases from J; junction bases left unmatched: 6. This CDR3 region has 15 residues. The CDR3 DNA reads as TGTGCCAGCAGCCCGGACAGGGGGTTCACCTACGAGCAGTACTTC. It specifies CASSPDRGFTYEQYF.

This clone was observed many times. The chain uses TRBV7-2 and TRBJ2-7, with 10 bases aligning to TRBD1. The V gene end was trimmed by 4 bases and the J gene end by 5 bases; junction bases not matched to a gene: 5. Germline loops: CDR1 SGHTA, CDR2 FQGNSA. The CDR3 covers 14 residues. The CDR3 DNA is TGTGCCAGCAGCTCCTCGACAGGGGGCCACGAGCAGTACTTC. This codes for CASSSSTGGHEQYF.

The chain recombines TRBV7-6 with TRBJ2-5, with 8 bases identical to TRBD2. V was clipped by 5 bases and J by 5 bases; unmatched bases: 10. Germline V gene data show CDR1 as SGHVS and CDR2 as FNYEAQ. The CDR3 covers 15 residues. CDR3 DNA sequence: TGTGCCAGCAGCGACCCGGGAGGGGAGGTCGAGACCCAGTACTTC. Translated, it gives CASSDPGGEVETQYF.

J is TRBJ1-4 and V is TRBV28; D is ambiguous. This CDR3 has 14 amino acids. Trimming shortened V by 6 bases and J by 0 bases, and 8 bases separated the two germline ends. CDR1 and CDR2 (germline): MDHEN, SYDVKM. CDR3 nucleotide sequence: TGTGCCAGCAGCCCTCAGGCAACTAATGAAAAACTGTTTTTT. Translating gives CASSPQATNEKLFF.

The chain has TRBV4-1 and TRBJ2-6; a possible D gene is TRBD1 (6 bases). Germline V CDR1 and CDR2: MGHRA, YSYEKL. This CDR3 has 17 amino acids. With 3 bases removed from V and 0 bases from J, the gap between germline ends came to 12 bases. The CDR3 DNA is TGCGCCAGCAGCCAGACAGGCACTAGCTCTGGGGCCAACGTCCTGACTTTC. Protein: CASSQTGTSSGANVLTF.

The chain employs TRBV19 and TRBJ1-4; 8 nucleotides agree with TRBD1. Unmatched junction bases numbered 7, after V lost 4 bases and J lost 6 bases. The CDR3 has 15 amino acids. Germline values: CDR1 LNHDA, CDR2 SQIVND (reference sequence). CDR3 loop: CASSTRQGPDEKLFF. The CDR3, as DNA: TGTGCCAGTAGTACCAGACAGGGGCCGGATGAAAAACTGTTTTTT.

This clone was counted only a few times. The V call is TRBV11-3, the J call TRBJ2-7; weak D call: TRBD2 (5 bases). The CDR3 sequence is 14 residues long. Germline V gene lookup returns CDR1 SGHNT and CDR2 YENEEA. Trimming removed 1 base at V and 9 bases at J, with 16 bases between. The CDR3 coding sequence is TGTGCCAGCAGCTTAGCTCGACGGGGTGGCGGGCAGTACTTC. It encodes CASSLARRGGGQYF.

The chain links TRBV7-3 to TRBJ2-7; tentatively, D is TRBD2 (6 bases). V lost 2 bases and J 4 bases, leaving 9 bases between the germline ends. The CDR3 is 13 amino acids. Germline CDR1 reads SGHTA; CDR2 reads FQGTGA. CDR3 sequence reads: CASSLGGRYEQYF. The CDR3 DNA reads as TGTGCCAGCAGCTTAGGGGGGAGGTACGAGCAGTACTTC.

This clone was seen many times. This chain connects TRBV30 to TRBJ2-3; D gene uncertain. This CDR3 has 18 residues. Trimming took 3 bases from V and 0 from J, leaving 22 bases between them. Germline-derived CDR1 and CDR2 are GTSNPN and SVGIG (reference sequence). The CDR3 nucleotides read TGTGCCTGGAGGACCCCCTCTGGGCAGAGAAGCAGCACAGATACGCAGTATTTT. Amino acids: CAWRTPSGQRSSTDTQYF.

The gene calls are TRBV30 and TRBJ1-1, with 11 bases lining up with TRBD1. CDR1 and CDR2 (germline): GTSNPN, SVGIG (reference sequence). Trimming removed 1 base from V and 5 bases from J; junction bases left unmatched: 6. There are 15 residues in the CDR3. CDR3 DNA: TGTGCCTGGAGTGATCGGGACAGGGGGAATACTGAAGCTTTCTTT. Its protein product is CAWSDRDRGNTEAFF.

The rearrangement joins TRBV11-2 to TRBJ1-1, with D perhaps TRBD1 (5 bases). CDR3 size: 15 residues. Trimming took 1 base from V and 5 from J, leaving 14 bases between them. CDR1 is SGHAT and CDR2 is FQNNGV in the germline V gene. The CDR3 spells CASSLAGRHGTEAFF. The CDR3 DNA reads TGTGCCAGCAGCTTAGCAGGGCGTCATGGAACTGAAGCTTTCTTT.

V is TRBV29-1 and J is TRBJ2-3, with 7 bases lining up with TRBD1. The germline gives CDR1 SQVTM, CDR2 ANQGSEA. The CDR3 has 14 residues. Germline trimming cut 7 bases from V and 5 bases from J; bases unmatched to any gene: 12. The CDR3 is CSGSGTVGKDTQYF. CDR3 nucleotide sequence: TGCAGCGGCTCCGGGACAGTGGGGAAAGATACGCAGTATTTT.

The chain combines TRBV15 with TRBJ1-4, with D maybe TRBD1 (6 bases). This CDR3 has 15 amino acids. Trimming took 0 bases from V and 4 from J, leaving 9 bases between them. Germline V gene data show CDR1 as LNHNV and CDR2 as YYDKDF (reference sequence). The CDR3 bases are TGTGCCACCAGCAGAGACGGACAGAGTAATGAAAAACTGTTTTTT. It is translated as CATSRDGQSNEKLFF.

The J gene is TRBJ1-1, the V gene TRBV5-4; 9 nucleotides line up with TRBD1. The CDR3 totals 17 residues. The germline gives CDR1 SGHNT, CDR2 YYREEE (reference sequence). After removal of 4 bases from V and 0 bases from J, the junction contained 10 bases not matched to a gene. This CDR3 reads CASSAGQGFLMNTEAFF. CDR3 coding DNA: TGTGCCAGCAGCGCCGGACAGGGGTTTTTGATGAACACTGAAGCTTTCTTT. The variable domain in full, completed from reference TRBV5-4 and TRBJ1-1, reads ETGVTQSPTHLIKTRGQQVTLRCSSQSGHNTVSWYQQALGQGPQFIFQYYREEENGRGNFPPRFSGLQFPNYSSELNVNALELDDSALYLCASSAGQGFLMNTEAFFGQGTRLTVV.

V and J are TRBV27 and TRBJ2-1, with 7 positions matching TRBD2. The germline V gene has CDR1 MNHEY and CDR2 SMNVEV (reference sequence). The CDR3 is 14 residues long. V dropped 4 bases and J dropped 9; count of bases not matched to a gene: 9. The CDR3 nucleotides are TGTGCCAGCAGTTCAAGGACTAGTTTGGGTGAGCAGTTCTTC. This sequence encodes CASSSRTSLGEQFF.

V and J are TRBV3-1 (or the pseudogene TRBV3-2) and TRBJ2-5; 8 bases are a match to TRBD2. This CDR3 comprises 13 residues. J was trimmed by 5 bases and V by 1 base; bases with no gene match: 0. From germline, CDR1 is LGHDT and CDR2 YNNKEL (reference sequence). The CDR3 spells CASSQGLAETQYF. CDR3 coding DNA: TGTGCCAGCAGCCAAGGACTAGCGGAGACCCAGTACTTC.

This chain uses TRBV4-1 with TRBJ2-7; 8 bases line up with TRBD1. J gave up 1 base and V 1 base, and 12 bases lay outside the gene matches. The CDR3 extends over 18 amino acids. CDR1 and CDR2 (germline): MGHRA, YSYEKL. The CDR3 DNA reads as TGCGCCAGCAGCCAAGGTCTCCCAACCGGGACAGGATCCTACGAGCAGTACTTC. It specifies CASSQGLPTGTGSYEQYF.

The chain carries TRBV25-1 and TRBJ2-6; 8 bases map to TRBD1. This CDR3 is built from 16 residues. The V and J ends lost 8 bases and 2 bases, in that order; junction bases with no gene match: 8. Germline values: CDR1 MGHDK, CDR2 SYGVNS. CDR3 sequence (DNA): TGTGCCAGCTCCTGGACAGGGAGTGCTGGGGCCAACGTCCTGACTTTC. Its protein product is CASSWTGSAGANVLTF.

This clone has only one observation. The V and J genes are TRBV10-2 and TRBJ1-3, with D hard to call. Germline CDR1 is WSHSY and CDR2 is SAAADI. The CDR3 spans 13 residues. Trimming cost V 5 bases and J 0 bases, with 5 bases left between them. For the CDR3, the DNA is TGCGCCAGCAGTATATACTCTGGAAACACCATATATTTT. This codes for CASSIYSGNTIYF.